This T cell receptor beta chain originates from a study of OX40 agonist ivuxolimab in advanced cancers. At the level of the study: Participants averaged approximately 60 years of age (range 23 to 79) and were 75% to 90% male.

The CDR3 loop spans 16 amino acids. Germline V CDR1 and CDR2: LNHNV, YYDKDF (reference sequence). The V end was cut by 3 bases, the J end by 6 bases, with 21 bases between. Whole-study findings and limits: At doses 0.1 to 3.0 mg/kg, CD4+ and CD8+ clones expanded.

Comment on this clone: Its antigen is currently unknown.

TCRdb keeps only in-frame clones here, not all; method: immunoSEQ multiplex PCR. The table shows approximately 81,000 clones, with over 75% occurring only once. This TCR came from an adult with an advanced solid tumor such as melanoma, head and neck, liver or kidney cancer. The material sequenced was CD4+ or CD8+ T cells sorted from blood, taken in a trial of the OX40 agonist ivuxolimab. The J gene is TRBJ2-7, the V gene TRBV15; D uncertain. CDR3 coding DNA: TGTGCCACCAGCAGTACCGACGGAATAGGGATAGGCGAGCAGTACTTC. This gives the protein CATSSTDGIGIGEQYF.